Reported below is one T cell receptor (beta chain). Its specificity is unknown. Between the trimmed V and J ends, which lost 0 bases and 1 base, there was a span of 16 bases. Germline V gene data show CDR1 as GTSNPN and CDR2 as SVGIG (reference sequence). This CDR3 comprises 17 residues. Assay used: immunoSEQ multiplex PCR; TCRdb lists only in-frame clones, some missing. The sample lists roughly 110,000 clones; around 92% were seen once. This record comes from a study of graft-versus-host responses after intestinal transplantation. Background on the study: Every transplant recipient was induced with anti-thymocyte globulin, then maintained on tacrolimus and steroids for 2 to 3 years.

The receptor was derived from a human donor who was the organ donor for an intestinal transplant. The starting material was unstimulated CD8+ T cells sorted from spleen or lymph node cells, obtained before transplant. The chain links TRBV30 to TRBJ2-1; possibly TRBD2 for D (6 bases). CDR3 DNA sequence: TGTGCCTGGAGTGTACTTGGTGTGGGGGGATCCTACAATGAGCAGTTCTTC. It codes for CAWSVLGVGGSYNEQFF.